This passage covers 18 T cell receptor beta chains from one sample sequenced in a study of blood T cell repertoires in COVID-19. Assay used: immunoSEQ multiplex PCR; TCRdb lists only in-frame clones, some missing. In the table there are some 230,000 clones, roughly 85% of which are singletons. Material: peripheral blood. Receptors originate from a middle-aged man with acute or convalescent COVID-19.

The chain carries TRBV12-3 or TRBV12-4 and TRBJ1-1, with 10 bases that match TRBD1. V gave up 6 bases and J gave up 8 bases; unmatched junction bases: 3. CDR3 length: 12 residues. CDR3 residues: CASSPDRGEAFF. DNA for the CDR3: TGTGCCAGCAGCCCGGACAGGGGGGAAGCTTTCTTT.

The chain carries TRBV19 and TRBJ1-3; D ambiguous. Germline V gene data show CDR1 as LNHDA and CDR2 as SQIVND (reference sequence). Trimming took 4 bases from V and 3 from J, leaving 10 bases between them. CDR3 size: 14 residues. In DNA, the CDR3 is TGTGCCAGTAGTACCCTTACGGTTGGAAACACCATATATTTT. Protein sequence: CASSTLTVGNTIYF.

The chain uses TRBV7-9 and TRBJ2-5; 12 nucleotides match TRBD2. CDR3 length equals 15 residues. Germline V gives CDR1 SEHNR, CDR2 FQNEAQ (reference sequence). Trimming cost V 5 bases and J 8 bases; bases outside gene matches: 9. The CDR3 region is CASSPLGLAGPTQYF. CDR3 nucleotide sequence: TGTGCCAGCAGCCCCCTGGGACTAGCGGGTCCTACCCAGTACTTC.

The V call is TRBV3-1 (or the pseudogene TRBV3-2), the J call TRBJ2-2, with D unclear. This CDR3 has 12 amino acids. Germline V gene lookup returns CDR1 LGHDT and CDR2 YNNKEL (reference sequence). V lost 3 bases and J lost 6, with 5 bases in between. The CDR3 loop reads CASSHKPGELFF. CDR3 DNA sequence: TGTGCCAGCAGCCATAAGCCCGGGGAGCTGTTTTTT.

This sequence joins TRBV4-2 and TRBJ1-2; D is unclear. Trimming cost V 5 bases and J 4 bases, with 5 bases left between them. There are 11 residues in the CDR3. From germline, CDR1 is LGHNA and CDR2 YNFKEQ. DNA for the CDR3: TGTGCCAGCAGCTCATCCTATGGCTACACCTTC. It specifies CASSSSYGYTF.

The sample holds a few counts of this clone. The J gene is TRBJ1-5, the V gene TRBV19; D perhaps matches TRBD1 (5 bases). CDR1 is LNHDA, CDR2 SQIVND, per germline (reference sequence). Trimming removed 2 bases from V and 0 bases from J, with 20 bases in between. The length of the CDR3 is 19 residues. The CDR3 DNA sequence: TGTGCCAGTAGTATACGTATCGGGGGACGATACCTTAGCAATCAGCCCCAGCATTTT. Amino acids: CASSIRIGGRYLSNQPQHF. Full variable domain (missing parts from reference TRBV19 and TRBJ1-5): DGGITQSPKYLFRKEGQNVTLSCEQNLNHDAMYWYRQDPGQGLRLIYYSQIVNDFQKGDIAEGYSVSREKKESFPLTVTSAQKNPTAFYLCASSIRIGGRYLSNQPQHFGDGTRLSIL.

V and J are TRBV14 and TRBJ1-1; TRBD1 might be the D (5 bases). CDR1 and CDR2 from the germline V gene are SGHDN and FVKESK. CDR3 length: 13 amino acids. The germline V and J ends were trimmed by 0 bases and 3 bases, with 5 bases remaining between them. The CDR3 nucleotides read TGTGCCAGCAGCCAAGACAGGGACACTGAAGCTTTCTTT. It encodes CASSQDRDTEAFF. Using reference TRBV14 and TRBJ1-1 for the parts outside the CDR3, the full variable domain is EAGVTQFPSHSVIEKGQTVTLRCDPISGHDNLYWYRRVMGKEIKFLLHFVKESKQDESGMPNNRFLAERTGGTYSTLKVQPAELEDSGVYFCASSQDRDTEAFFGQGTRLTVV.

The chain combines TRBV11-2 with TRBJ1-2; 10 nucleotides match TRBD1. In germline, CDR1 is SGHAT, CDR2 FQNNGV. V trimming: 5 bases; J trimming: 7 bases; junction bases outside the gene matches: 13. The CDR3 loop spans 16 amino acids. This CDR3 reads CASSPDPGQGFFGYTF. The CDR3, as DNA: TGTGCCAGCAGCCCTGATCCGGGACAGGGGTTTTTTGGCTACACCTTC. The entire variable domain, with the rest obtained from reference TRBV11-2 and TRBJ1-2, is as follows: EAGVAQSPRYKIIEKRQSVAFWCNPISGHATLYWYQQILGQGPKLLIQFQNNGVVDDSQLPKDRFSAERLKGVDSTLKIQPAKLEDSAVYLCASSPDPGQGFFGYTFGSGTRLTVV.

The chain has TRBV9 and TRBJ1-1; 7 bases fit TRBD1. V lost 4 bases, J lost 0 bases, and 9 bases stayed unmatched. The CDR3 is 16 amino acids. Germline values: CDR1 SGDLS, CDR2 YYNGEE. CDR3 nucleotides: TGTGCCAGCAGCCACCGGGACAGAACCTTGAACACTGAAGCTTTCTTT. It codes for CASSHRDRTLNTEAFF.

The chain employs TRBV9 and TRBJ1-3; no firm D call. This CDR3 is 15 amino acids long. Germline CDR1 SGDLS, CDR2 YYNGEE. V dropped 0 bases and J dropped 2 bases, with 9 bases sitting between them. The DNA of the CDR3 is TGTGCCAGCAGCGTAGGGAGGGAAACTGGAAACACCATATATTTT. Its protein product is CASSVGRETGNTIYF.

The V and J genes are TRBV5-1 and TRBJ1-2; D call uncertain. V was shortened by 0 bases and J by 0 bases, with 9 bases between the two germline ends. The CDR3 runs 15 residues. Germline-derived CDR1 and CDR2 are SGHRS and YFSETQ. In DNA, the CDR3 is TGCGCCAGCAGCTTGGAACATCCAGCTAACTATGGCTACACCTTC. Translation gives CASSLEHPANYGYTF.

This clone has just a few counts. V is TRBV6-1 and J is TRBJ2-7; 9 positions agree with TRBD1. CDR1 MNHNS and CDR2 SASEGT come from the germline V gene. This CDR3 contains 16 residues. V dropped 4 bases and J dropped 1; count of bases not matched to a gene: 8. CDR3: CASSGPGQGASYEQYF. In DNA, the CDR3 is TGTGCCAGCAGTGGTCCGGGACAGGGCGCTTCCTACGAGCAGTACTTC.

This chain uses TRBV30 with TRBJ1-2, with D unclear. CDR3 length: 12 amino acids. The germline CDR1 and CDR2 sequences are GTSNPN and SVGIG (reference sequence). V gave up 1 base and J gave up 0 bases, with 3 bases separating them. This chain's CDR3 is CAWSATNYGYTF. CDR3 sequence (DNA): TGTGCCTGGAGTGCTACTAACTATGGCTACACCTTC.

The V gene is TRBV3-1 (or the pseudogene TRBV3-2), the J gene TRBJ2-5; 9 nucleotides line up with TRBD1. Unmatched junction bases numbered 4, after V lost 1 base and J lost 1 base. Germline V lookup: CDR1 LGHDT, CDR2 YNNKEL (reference sequence). This CDR3 region has 16 residues. The CDR3: CASSQAWDRAQETQYF. CDR3 nucleotides: TGTGCCAGCAGCCAAGCATGGGACAGGGCCCAAGAGACCCAGTACTTC.

The V call is TRBV4-2, the J call TRBJ1-6; 7 bases align to TRBD1. V lost 4 bases and J lost 4; bases outside the gene matches: 10. The germline gives CDR1 LGHNA, CDR2 YNFKEQ. This CDR3 is 17 amino acids long. In nucleotides, the CDR3 is TGTGCCAGCAGCCGAGTTGACAGGGCCTCTTATAATTCACCCCTCCACTTT. Protein sequence: CASSRVDRASYNSPLHF.

The V gene is TRBV5-8, the J gene TRBJ2-2, with 12 bases that match TRBD1. This CDR3 region has 16 residues. Trimming cost V 3 bases and J 7 bases; bases outside gene matches: 7. Germline CDR1 is SGHTS and CDR2 is YDEGEE. The CDR3 here is CASSSGTGGRVGELFF. The CDR3 bases are TGTGCCAGCAGCTCCGGGACAGGGGGCCGGGTCGGGGAGCTGTTTTTT.

V is TRBV7-9 and J is TRBJ1-1; 7 nucleotides match TRBD1. V was pared by 4 bases and J by 0 bases, with 2 bases of the junction left unmatched. Germline V gene lookup returns CDR1 SEHNR and CDR2 FQNEAQ (reference sequence). This CDR3 has 14 residues. CDR3 loop: CASSWGQLNTEAFF. As DNA, the CDR3 is TGTGCCAGCAGCTGGGGACAGCTGAACACTGAAGCTTTCTTT.

The rearrangement uses TRBV5-6 and TRBJ1-1; D not resolved. The CDR3 sequence is 13 residues long. V gave up 4 bases and J gave up 11 bases, with 18 bases separating them. Germline V lookup: CDR1 SGHDT, CDR2 YYEEEE. The CDR3 loop is CASSPSLVAVAFF. CDR3 sequence (DNA): TGTGCCAGCAGCCCCAGTTTGGTGGCAGTGGCTTTCTTT.